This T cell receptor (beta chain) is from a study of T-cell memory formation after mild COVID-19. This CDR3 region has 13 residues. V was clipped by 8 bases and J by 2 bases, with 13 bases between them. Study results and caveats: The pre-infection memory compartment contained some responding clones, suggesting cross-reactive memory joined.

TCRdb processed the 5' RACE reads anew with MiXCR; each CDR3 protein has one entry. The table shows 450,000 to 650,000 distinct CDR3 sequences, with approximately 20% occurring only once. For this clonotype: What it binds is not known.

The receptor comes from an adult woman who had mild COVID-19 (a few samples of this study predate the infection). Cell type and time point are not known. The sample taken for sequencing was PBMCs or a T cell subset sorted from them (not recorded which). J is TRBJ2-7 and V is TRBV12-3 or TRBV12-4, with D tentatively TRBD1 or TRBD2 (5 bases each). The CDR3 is CASARDGAYEQYF. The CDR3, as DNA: TGTGCCAGCGCCCGGGACGGAGCCTACGAGCAGTACTTC.